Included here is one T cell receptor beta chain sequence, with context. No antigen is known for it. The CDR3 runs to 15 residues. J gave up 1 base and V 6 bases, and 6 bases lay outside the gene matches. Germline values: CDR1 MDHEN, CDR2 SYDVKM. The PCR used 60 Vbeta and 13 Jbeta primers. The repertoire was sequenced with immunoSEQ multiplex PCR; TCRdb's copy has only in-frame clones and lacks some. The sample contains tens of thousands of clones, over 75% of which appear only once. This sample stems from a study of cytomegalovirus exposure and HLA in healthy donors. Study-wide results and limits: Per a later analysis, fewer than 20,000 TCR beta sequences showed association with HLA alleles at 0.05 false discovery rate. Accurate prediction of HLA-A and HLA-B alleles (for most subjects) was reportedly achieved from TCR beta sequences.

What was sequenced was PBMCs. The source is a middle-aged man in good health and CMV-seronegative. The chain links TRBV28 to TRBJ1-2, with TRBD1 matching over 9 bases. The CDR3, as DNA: TGTGCCAGCAGGGAACAGGGGGCTTATAACTATGGCTACACCTTC. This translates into CASREQGAYNYGYTF.